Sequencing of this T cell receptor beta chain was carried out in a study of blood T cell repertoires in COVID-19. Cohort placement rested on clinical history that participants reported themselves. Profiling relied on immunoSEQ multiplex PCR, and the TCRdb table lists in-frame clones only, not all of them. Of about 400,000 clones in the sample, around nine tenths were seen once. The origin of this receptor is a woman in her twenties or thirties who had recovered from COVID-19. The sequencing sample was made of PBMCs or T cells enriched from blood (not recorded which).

CDR3 DNA sequence: TGCGCCAGCAGCCCTAGGGGATACGAAAAACTGTTTTTT. Protein sequence: CASSPRGYEKLFF. The rearrangement joins TRBV4-3 to TRBJ1-4; possibly TRBD1 for D (5 bases). Trimming removed 4 bases at V and 8 bases at J, with 11 bases between. Germline values: CDR1 LGHNA, CDR2 YSLEER. The CDR3 has 13 residues.